What follows are 11 T cell receptor beta chains derived from one specimen sequenced in a study of T-cell memory formation after mild COVID-19. TCRdb passed the 5' RACE reads through MiXCR, listing each CDR3 protein once. The sample yields hundreds of thousands of distinct CDR3 sequences, roughly 17% seen once. The specimen sequenced was PBMCs or a T cell subset sorted from them (not recorded which). These receptors all stem from an adult woman who had mild COVID-19 (a few samples of this study predate the infection). Cell type and time point are not known.

CDR3 in DNA: TGTGCCAGCTCACCGCCTACTGGAACAGCACTTTCCACAGATACGCAGTATTTT. It translates to CASSPPTGTALSTDTQYF. The J gene is TRBJ2-3, the V gene TRBV18; no reliable D call. CDR1 KGHSH and CDR2 LQKENI come from the germline V gene. This CDR3 is built from 18 residues. Trimming left V 3 bases short and J 2 bases short, with 21 bases between. Looking up the rest from reference TRBV18 and TRBJ2-3 gives the full variable domain: NAGVMQNPRHLVRRRGQEARLRCSPMKGHSHVYWYRQLPEEGLKFMVYLQKENIIDESGMPKERFSAEFPKEGPSILRIQQVVRGDSAAYFCASSPPTGTALSTDTQYFGPGTRLTVL.

A few counts support this clonotype. This chain joins TRBV18 and TRBJ2-3; D is uncertain. The V gene lost 3 bases and the J gene lost 0 bases, with 7 bases spanning the gap. Looked up from germline, CDR1 is KGHSH and CDR2 is LQKENI. This CDR3 has 14 amino acids. This chain's CDR3 is CASSPVVSTDTQYF. The DNA for the CDR3 is TGTGCCAGCTCACCTGTGGTTAGCACAGATACGCAGTATTTT. The full variable domain, its missing parts supplied by reference TRBV18 and TRBJ2-3, is NAGVMQNPRHLVRRRGQEARLRCSPMKGHSHVYWYRQLPEEGLKFMVYLQKENIIDESGMPKERFSAEFPKEGPSILRIQQVVRGDSAAYFCASSPVVSTDTQYFGPGTRLTVL.

This clonotype was counted between two and nine times. The chain combines TRBV7-9 with TRBJ2-3, with D possibly matching TRBD1 (5 bases). Trimming took off 2 bases at V and 1 base at J, with 10 bases between the two ends. Germline assignment: CDR1 SEHNR and CDR2 FQNEAQ (reference sequence). The CDR3 covers 15 residues. CDR3 DNA sequence: TGTGCCAGCAGCTTAACAGGCGCCCGCACAGATACGCAGTATTTT. This encodes CASSLTGARTDTQYF.

The chain links TRBV20-1 to TRBJ2-3, with 7 positions matching TRBD2. The CDR3 is made up of 15 amino acids. From germline, CDR1 is DFQATT and CDR2 SNEGSKA (reference sequence). Losses at the gene ends were 6 bases for V and 2 bases for J; bases not matched to a gene: 11. The CDR3 DNA is TGCAGTGCCAACGATCTAGCGGTACTCACAGATACGCAGTATTTT. Translated: CSANDLAVLTDTQYF.

The chain carries TRBV29-1 and TRBJ2-7; 11 nucleotides agree with TRBD1. The CDR3 consists of 14 residues. The V gene end was trimmed by 4 bases and the J gene end by 5 bases; junction bases not matched to a gene: 7. Per germline, CDR1 SQVTM and CDR2 ANQGSEA. The CDR3 nucleotides read TGCAGCGTTGTTCCGGGACAGGGGGGCGACGAGCAGTACTTC. Protein: CSVVPGQGGDEQYF.

This clonotype was recorded at least ten times. V and J are TRBV11-3 and TRBJ2-1, with 8 bases that match TRBD2. Germline V CDR1 and CDR2: SGHNT, YENEEA. V dropped 1 base and J dropped 4; count of bases not matched to a gene: 6. The CDR3 covers 16 residues. The CDR3 spells CASSLVGLGSYNEQFF. The CDR3 DNA is TGTGCCAGCAGCTTAGTGGGACTAGGGTCTTACAATGAGCAGTTCTTC.

This clonotype appeared a few times. V gene TRBV12-3 or TRBV12-4 combines with J gene TRBJ2-7; tentatively, D is TRBD1 (6 bases). This CDR3 has 14 amino acids. Between the trimmed V and J ends, which lost 5 bases and 2 bases, there was a span of 13 bases. In DNA, the CDR3 is TGTGCCAGCAGTCGATCGGACAGAGCCTACGAGCAGTACTTC. This translates into CASSRSDRAYEQYF.

The chain carries TRBV7-6 and TRBJ2-5; the D gene could be TRBD1 or TRBD2 (7 bases each). This CDR3 spans 16 amino acids. Germline V CDR1 and CDR2: SGHVS, FNYEAQ. V lost 1 base, J lost 10 bases, and 22 bases lay in between. CDR3 coding DNA: TGTGCCAGCAGCTTAGGGTCGACAGGGTCGGGGGGCGGCCAGTACTTC. Translated: CASSLGSTGSGGGQYF.

Points on this clonotype: At one boundary the junction diverges from the germline segment, which might be a read error. The V gene is TRBV27, the J gene TRBJ2-7; D unresolved. The CDR3 loop spans 17 amino acids. Per germline, CDR1 MNHEY and CDR2 SMNVEV (reference sequence). The DNA of the CDR3 is TGTGCCAGCAGGCCGTTAGGCTCCCGGGCCAGATCCTCCGAGCAGTACTTC. Its protein product is CASRPLGSRARSSEQYF.

The rearrangement links TRBV6-6 to TRBJ1-2; D is possibly TRBD1 (5 bases). The V and J ends lost 2 bases and 4 bases respectively, with 11 bases between them. Germline assignment: CDR1 MNHNY and CDR2 SVGAGI (reference sequence). This CDR3 is 14 amino acids long. The CDR3 region is CASSYRADSYGYTF. Written as DNA, the CDR3 is TGTGCCAGCAGTTACCGGGCAGACAGCTATGGCTACACCTTC.

This clonotype was observed a few times. The chain carries TRBV12-5 and TRBJ2-2; 7 nucleotides agree with TRBD2. This CDR3 spans 17 amino acids. After removal of 0 bases from V and 1 base from J, the junction contained 5 bases not matched to a gene. CDR1 and CDR2 from the germline V gene are LGHNT and FRNRAP. The CDR3: CASGLVRASGNTGELFF. The CDR3 DNA follows: TGTGCTAGTGGTTTGGTACGGGCTAGCGGGAACACCGGGGAGCTGTTTTTT.